These T cell receptor beta chains were read from a single sample in a study of beta chain features in type 1 diabetes. Some clones are missing from TCRdb's copy, which holds only in-frame ones; the method was immunoSEQ multiplex PCR. In the table there are 280,000 or so clones, 14% to 15% of which are singletons. The sequencing input was naive CD4+ T cells from blood. The source is a man between 18 and 29 years old with type 1 diabetes. Each CDR3 is given with its conserved first and last residue. D genes are given only for firm matches. Size tells how often a clone was seen (once, few, many) or the class of an expanded clone, and some rows leave it out.

>TRBV30|NA|TRBJ2-1|few
TGTGCCTGGACTAGCCGAGATGAGCAGTTCTTC
CAWTSRDEQFF
>TRBV5-1|NA|TRBJ1-2|NA
TGCGCCAGCAGCCCGGGAGGCCTAGGCTATGGCTACACCTTC
CASSPGGLGYGYTF
>TRBV20-1|NA|TRBJ2-5|NA
TGCAGTGCATCCGGGGAGACCCAGTACTTC
CSASGETQYF
>TRBV29-1|TRBD1|TRBJ1-2|NA
TGCAGCGTAGTGGGACAGACTAACTATGGCTACACCTTC
CSVVGQTNYGYTF
>TRBV5-1|NA|TRBJ2-3|few
TGCGCCAGCAGCTTGGCGCGGGATACGCAGTATTTT
CASSLARDTQYF
>TRBV9|TRBD2|TRBJ2-7|few
TGTGCCAGCAGCGTAGGAGGCGGGAGGGCCTACGAGCAGTACTTC
CASSVGGGRAYEQYF
>TRBV28|NA|TRBJ2-2|NA
TGTGCCAGCACCAGGGCCGGGGAGCTGTTTTTT
CASTRAGELFF
>TRBV7-9|TRBD1|TRBJ2-1|NA
TGTGCCAGCAGCTTAGATCGCGGAGACAGGGCGAACAATGAGCAGTTCTTC
CASSLDRGDRANNEQFF
>TRBV6-5|NA|TRBJ1-6|NA
TGTGCCAGCAGCCGAAACAATAACAGGTTTTCACCCCTCCACTTT
CASSRNNNRFSPLHF
>TRBV7-2|TRBD2|TRBJ2-5|few
TGTGCCAGCAGAGTCTCCAACCCGTTGGGACTAGCAGTCGAGACCCAGTACTTC
CASRVSNPLGLAVETQYF
>TRBV28|TRBD1|TRBJ2-7|NA
TGTGCCAGCAGTATTACCTTGGGGACAGGGCTCCGCGAGCAGTACTTC
CASSITLGTGLREQYF
>TRBV5-6|NA|TRBJ2-7|NA
TGTGCCAGCAGCTGGATTCCGGGGGTCTACGAGCAGTACTTC
CASSWIPGVYEQYF
>TRBV4-1|NA|TRBJ2-5|few
TGCGCCAGCAGCCAAGATCGGCAGGTGGTACAAGAGACCCAGTACTTC
CASSQDRQVVQETQYF
>TRBV6-1|TRBD2|TRBJ2-3|NA
TGTGCCAGCAGGGGGACTAGCTCCATCGCAGATACGCAGTATTTT
CASRGTSSIADTQYF
>TRBV18|NA|TRBJ2-7|NA
TGTGCCAGCTCACCACCGAGTCGGGAGCAGTACTTC
CASSPPSREQYF
>TRBV29-1|NA|TRBJ1-1|NA
TGCAGCGTTGAGACAGTACTCCACACTGAAGCTTTCTTT
CSVETVLHTEAFF
>TRBV28|TRBD1|TRBJ2-2|NA
TGTGCCAGCATAAGGACAGGGGGCACCGGGGAGCTGTTTTTT
CASIRTGGTGELFF
>TRBV14|NA|TRBJ1-4|few
TGTGCCAGCAGCCGCCGGGGGAGCAGTGAAAAACTGTTTTTT
CASSRRGSSEKLFF
>TRBV28|NA|TRBJ1-5|few
TGTGCCAGCAGATCAGAAGGCAATCAGCCCCAGCATTTT
CASRSEGNQPQHF
>TRBV5-1|NA|TRBJ2-6|few
TGCGCCAGCAGCTACCCCAACATCTCTGGGGCCAACGTCCTGACTTTC
CASSYPNISGANVLTF